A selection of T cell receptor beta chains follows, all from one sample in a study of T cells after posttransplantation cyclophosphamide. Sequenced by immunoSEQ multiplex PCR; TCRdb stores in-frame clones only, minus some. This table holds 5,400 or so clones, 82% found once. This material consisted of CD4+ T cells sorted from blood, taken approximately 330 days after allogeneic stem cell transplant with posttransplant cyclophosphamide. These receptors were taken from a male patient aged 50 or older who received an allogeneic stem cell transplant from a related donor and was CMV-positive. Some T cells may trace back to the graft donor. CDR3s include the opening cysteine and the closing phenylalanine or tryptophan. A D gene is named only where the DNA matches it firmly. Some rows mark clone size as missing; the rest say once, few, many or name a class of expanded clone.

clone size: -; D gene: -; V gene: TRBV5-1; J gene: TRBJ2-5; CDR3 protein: CASSPRGIGGETQYF; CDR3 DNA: TGCGCCAGCAGCCCACGGGGTATCGGTGGAGAGACCCAGTACTTC
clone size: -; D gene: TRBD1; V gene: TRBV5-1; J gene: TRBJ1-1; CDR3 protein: CASKWTGGSITEAFF; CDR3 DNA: TGCGCCAGCAAGTGGACAGGGGGGAGTATCACTGAAGCTTTCTTT
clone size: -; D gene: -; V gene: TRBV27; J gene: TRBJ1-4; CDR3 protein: CASSLTGRTNEKLFF; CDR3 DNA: TGTGCCAGCAGTTTAACGGGGAGGACTAATGAAAAACTGTTTTTT
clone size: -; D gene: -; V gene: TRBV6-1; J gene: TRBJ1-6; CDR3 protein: CASKIYRDGGSPLHF; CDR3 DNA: TGTGCCAGCAAAATCTACAGAGACGGGGGTTCACCCCTCCACTTT
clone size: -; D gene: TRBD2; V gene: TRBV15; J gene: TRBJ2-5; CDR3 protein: CATREVGLAGEETQYF; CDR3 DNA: TGTGCCACCAGAGAAGTTGGACTAGCGGGTGAAGAGACCCAGTACTTC
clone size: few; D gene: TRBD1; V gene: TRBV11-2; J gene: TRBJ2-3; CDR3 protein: CASSLTGGFLDTQYF; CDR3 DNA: TGTGCCAGCAGCCTGACAGGGGGCTTTCTGGATACGCAGTATTTT
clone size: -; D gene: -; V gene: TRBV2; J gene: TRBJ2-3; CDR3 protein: CASSEGLSGDTQYF; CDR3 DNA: TGTGCCAGCAGTGAAGGGCTGAGCGGGGATACGCAGTATTTT
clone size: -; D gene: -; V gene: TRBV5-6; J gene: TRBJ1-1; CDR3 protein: CASSYAGEANTEAFF; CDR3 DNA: TGTGCCAGCAGCTACGCCGGGGAAGCGAACACTGAAGCTTTCTTT
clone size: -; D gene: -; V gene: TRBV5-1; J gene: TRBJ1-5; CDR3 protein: CASSLLGGSNQPQHF; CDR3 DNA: TGCGCCAGCAGCTTGTTAGGGGGAAGCAATCAGCCCCAGCATTTT
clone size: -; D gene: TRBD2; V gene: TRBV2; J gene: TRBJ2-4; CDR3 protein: CASNGGLANIQYF; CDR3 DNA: TGTGCCAGCAACGGAGGACTAGCGAACATTCAGTACTTC
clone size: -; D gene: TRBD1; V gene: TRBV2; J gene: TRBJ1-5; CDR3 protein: CASSGTGGGNQPQHF; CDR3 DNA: TGTGCCAGCAGTGGGACAGGGGGTGGGAATCAGCCCCAGCATTTT
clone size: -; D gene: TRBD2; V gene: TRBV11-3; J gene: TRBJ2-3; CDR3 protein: CASSPGLAGNTDTQYF; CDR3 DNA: TGTGCCAGCAGCCCGGGACTAGCGGGGAACACAGATACGCAGTATTTT
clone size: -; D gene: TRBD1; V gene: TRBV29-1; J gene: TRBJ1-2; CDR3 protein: CSVERTGRGYTF; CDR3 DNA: TGCAGCGTTGAACGGACAGGACGAGGCTACACCTTC
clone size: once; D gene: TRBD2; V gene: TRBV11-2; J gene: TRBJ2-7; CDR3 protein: CASSFTSGGASYEQYF; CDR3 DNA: TGTGCCAGCAGCTTTACTAGCGGGGGGGCTTCCTACGAGCAGTACTTC
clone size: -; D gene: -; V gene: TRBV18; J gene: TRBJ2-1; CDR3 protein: CASSPRSQTDYFFNEQFF; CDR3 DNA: TGTGCCAGCTCACCACGTTCGCAGACCGACTATTTTTTCAATGAGCAGTTCTTC
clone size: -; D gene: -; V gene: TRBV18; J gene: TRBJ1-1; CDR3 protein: CASSQTTGNTEAFF; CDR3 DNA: TGTGCCAGCTCACAAACGACAGGGAACACTGAAGCTTTCTTT
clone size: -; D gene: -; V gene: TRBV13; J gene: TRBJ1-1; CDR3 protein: CASSLRSGGTEAFF; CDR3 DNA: TGTGCCAGCAGCTTACGGTCAGGTGGGACTGAAGCTTTCTTT
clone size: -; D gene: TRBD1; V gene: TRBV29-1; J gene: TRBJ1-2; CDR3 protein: CSIIGQGEYGYTF; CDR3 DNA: TGCAGCATTATTGGACAGGGAGAATATGGCTACACCTTC
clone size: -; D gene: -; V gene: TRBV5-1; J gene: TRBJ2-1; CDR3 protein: CASSLEQGPYNEQFF; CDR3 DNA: TGCGCCAGCAGCTTGGAACAGGGACCCTACAATGAGCAGTTCTTC
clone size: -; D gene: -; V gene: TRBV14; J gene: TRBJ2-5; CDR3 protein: CASSQNGLSQQYF; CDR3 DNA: TGTGCCAGCAGCCAAAACGGACTTTCTCAGCAGTACTTC
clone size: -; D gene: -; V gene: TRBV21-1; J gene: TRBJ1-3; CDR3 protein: CASSKVVEGRFSGNTIYF; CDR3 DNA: TGTGCCAGCAGCAAAGTGGTTGAAGGGAGATTCTCTGGAAACACCATATATTTT
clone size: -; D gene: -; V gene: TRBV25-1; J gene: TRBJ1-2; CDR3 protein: CASSEVAGLGPNYGYTF; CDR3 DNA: TGTGCCAGCAGTGAAGTGGCGGGATTGGGGCCTAACTATGGCTACACCTTC
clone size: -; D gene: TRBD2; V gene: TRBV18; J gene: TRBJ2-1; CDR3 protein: CASSPGLESEQFF; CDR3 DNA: TGTGCCAGCTCACCGGGACTAGAAAGTGAGCAGTTCTTC
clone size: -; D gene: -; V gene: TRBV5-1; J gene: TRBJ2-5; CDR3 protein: CASSLSGTQYF; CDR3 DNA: TGCGCCAGCAGCTTGTCGGGGACCCAGTACTTC
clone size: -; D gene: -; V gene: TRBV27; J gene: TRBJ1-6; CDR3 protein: CASSRAGLNSPLHF; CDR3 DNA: TGTGCCAGCAGTAGGGCAGGGTTGAATTCACCCCTCCACTTT
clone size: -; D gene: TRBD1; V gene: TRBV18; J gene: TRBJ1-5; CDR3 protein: CASSPGQGFDQPQHF; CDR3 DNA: TGTGCCAGCTCACCGGGACAGGGTTTCGATCAGCCCCAGCATTTT
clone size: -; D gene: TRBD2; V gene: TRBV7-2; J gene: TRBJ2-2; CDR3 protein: CASSLRVAGFTGELFF; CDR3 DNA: TGTGCCAGCAGCTTGCGAGTAGCGGGCTTCACCGGGGAGCTGTTTTTT
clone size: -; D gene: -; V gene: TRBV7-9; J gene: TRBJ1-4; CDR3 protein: CASSVDSEKLFF; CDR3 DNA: TGTGCCAGCAGCGTAGACAGTGAAAAACTGTTTTTT
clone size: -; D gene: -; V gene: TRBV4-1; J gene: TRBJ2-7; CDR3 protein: CASSQVLKSSSYEQYF; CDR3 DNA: TGCGCCAGCAGCCAAGTTTTGAAGTCCAGCTCCTACGAGCAGTACTTC
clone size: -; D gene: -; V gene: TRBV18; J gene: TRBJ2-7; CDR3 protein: CASSPGGGWYEQYF; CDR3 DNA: TGTGCCAGCTCACCAGGAGGGGGCTGGTACGAGCAGTACTTC
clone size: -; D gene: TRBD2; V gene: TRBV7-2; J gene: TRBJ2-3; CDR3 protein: CASSALAGKGTQYF; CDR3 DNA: TGTGCCAGCAGCGCACTAGCGGGTAAAGGAACGCAGTATTTT
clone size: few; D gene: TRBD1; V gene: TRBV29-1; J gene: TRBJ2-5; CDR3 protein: CSVEKTGGQQETQYF; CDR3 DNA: TGCAGCGTTGAAAAAACAGGGGGCCAGCAAGAGACCCAGTACTTC
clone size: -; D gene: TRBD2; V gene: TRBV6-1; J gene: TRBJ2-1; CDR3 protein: CASRTHSGIQFF; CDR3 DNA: TGTGCCAGCAGGACTCATAGCGGGATTCAGTTCTTC
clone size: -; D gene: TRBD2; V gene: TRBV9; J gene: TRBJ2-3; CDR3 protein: CASSVGPSGSGTDTQYF; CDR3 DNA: TGTGCCAGCAGCGTAGGGCCTAGCGGGAGTGGCACAGATACGCAGTATTTT
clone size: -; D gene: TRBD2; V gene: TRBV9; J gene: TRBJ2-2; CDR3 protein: CASSVLSGGRGELFF; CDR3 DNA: TGTGCCAGCAGCGTGCTTAGCGGGGGGAGAGGGGAGCTGTTTTTT
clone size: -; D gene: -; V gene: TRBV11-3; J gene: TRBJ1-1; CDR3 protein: CASSLGHMNTEAFF; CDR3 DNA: TGTGCCAGCAGCTTAGGCCACATGAACACTGAAGCTTTCTTT
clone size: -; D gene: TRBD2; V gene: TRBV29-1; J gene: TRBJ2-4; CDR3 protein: CSVEETSAEIQYF; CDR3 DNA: TGCAGCGTTGAAGAAACTAGCGCAGAGATTCAGTACTTC
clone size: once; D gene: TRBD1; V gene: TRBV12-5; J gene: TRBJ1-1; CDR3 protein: CASGLIWDRGPTSTEAFF; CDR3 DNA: TGTGCTAGTGGTTTGATCTGGGACAGGGGACCAACGTCGACTGAAGCTTTCTTT
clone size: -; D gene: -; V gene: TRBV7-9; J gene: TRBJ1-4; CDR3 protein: CASSFVRTNEKLFF; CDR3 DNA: TGTGCCAGCAGCTTCGTACGGACTAATGAAAAACTGTTTTTT
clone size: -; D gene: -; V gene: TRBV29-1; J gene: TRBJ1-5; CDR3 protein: CSVMTGNQPQHF; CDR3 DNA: TGCAGCGTCATGACTGGGAATCAGCCCCAGCATTTT
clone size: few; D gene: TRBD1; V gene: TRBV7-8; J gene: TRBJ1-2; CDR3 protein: CASSLVGQGYGYTF; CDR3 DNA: TGTGCCAGCAGCTTAGTCGGACAGGGGTATGGCTACACCTTC